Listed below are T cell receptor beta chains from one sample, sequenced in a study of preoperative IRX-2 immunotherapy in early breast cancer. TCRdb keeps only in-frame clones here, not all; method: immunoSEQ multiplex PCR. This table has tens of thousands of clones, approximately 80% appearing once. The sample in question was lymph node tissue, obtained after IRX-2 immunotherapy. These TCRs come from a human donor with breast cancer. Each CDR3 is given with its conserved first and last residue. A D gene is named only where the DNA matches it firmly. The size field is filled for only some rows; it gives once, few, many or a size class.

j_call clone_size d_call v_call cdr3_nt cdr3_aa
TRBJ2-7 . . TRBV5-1 TGCGCCAGCAGCTTGGAGGGAAACCTTCCCTACGAGCAGTACTTC CASSLEGNLPYEQYF
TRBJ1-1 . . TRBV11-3 TGTGCCAGCAGCTTCCAGGTATTGAACACTGAAGCTTTCTTT CASSFQVLNTEAFF
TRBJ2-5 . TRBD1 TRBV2 TGTGCCAGCGCTAGAGGGGGCTCAGAGACCCAGTACTTC CASARGGSETQYF
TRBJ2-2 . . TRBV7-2 TGTGCCAGCAGCTTGTACAGGGACCTCACCGGGGAGCTGTTTTTT CASSLYRDLTGELFF
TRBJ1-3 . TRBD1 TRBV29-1 TGCAGCGTTGGACAGGGCCTTGGAAACACCATATATTTT CSVGQGLGNTIYF
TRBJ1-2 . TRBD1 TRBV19 TGTGCCAGTAGCCAGGGCCCGGGACAGGGGGTGAATGGCTACACCTTC CASSQGPGQGVNGYTF
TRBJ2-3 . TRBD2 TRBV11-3 TGTGCCAGCAGCCTCCCGCTAGCGGGGTCTACAGATACGCAGTATTTT CASSLPLAGSTDTQYF
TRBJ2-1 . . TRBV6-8 TGTGCCAGCACCCAGGGGGGGACCGGATTACGCTTTAGAGGGGGTGAGCAGTTCTTC CASTQGGTGLRFRGGEQFF
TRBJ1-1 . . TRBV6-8 TGTGCCAGCAGTTACGGGGGTAGTAACACTGAAGCTTTCTTT CASSYGGSNTEAFF
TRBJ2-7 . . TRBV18 TGTGCCAGCTCATCGACTGTCAGCGAGCAGTACTTC CASSSTVSEQYF
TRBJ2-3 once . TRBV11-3 TGTGCCAGCAGCTTCTCAGGGTATTCGAAGTACACAGATACGCAGTATTTT CASSFSGYSKYTDTQYF
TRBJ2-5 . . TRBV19 TGTGCCACACAGTACCCGACAGGCCCGACCCAAGAGACCCAGTACTTC CATQYPTGPTQETQYF
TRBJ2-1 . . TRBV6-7 TGTGCCATCAGCCAAAACAATGAGCAGTTCTTC CAISQNNEQFF
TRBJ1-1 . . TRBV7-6 TGTGCCAGCAGCTTAAGTTGGGGACCGGCTGAAGCTTTCTTT CASSLSWGPAEAFF
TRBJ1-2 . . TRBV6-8 TGTGCCAGCAGTTATGGAGCTAACTATGGCTACACCTTC CASSYGANYGYTF
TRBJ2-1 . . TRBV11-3 TGTGCCAGCAGCTTGGTGGTAGCGGTCCCTTACAATGAGCAGTTCTTC CASSLVVAVPYNEQFF
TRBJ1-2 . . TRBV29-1 TGCAGCGCGCCTTCAGGGATCTATGGCTACACCTTC CSAPSGIYGYTF
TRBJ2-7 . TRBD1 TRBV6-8 TGTGCCAGCAGCCCAGGGGGGACAGGGACCTACGAGCAGTACTTC CASSPGGTGTYEQYF
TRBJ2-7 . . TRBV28 TGTGCCAGCAGCCGGGGGTCCTACGAGCAGTACTTC CASSRGSYEQYF
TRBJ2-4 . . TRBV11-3 TGTGCCAGCAGCTCGACAGTGAATATAGACATTCAGTACTTC CASSSTVNIDIQYF
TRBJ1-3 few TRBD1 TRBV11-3 TGTGCCAGCAGCTTAGTACAGGGGGCTGGAAACACCATATATTTT CASSLVQGAGNTIYF
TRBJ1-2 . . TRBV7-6 TGTGCCAGCAGCTTATCTTGGGGGGAAGGGTTCTATGGCTACACCTTC CASSLSWGEGFYGYTF
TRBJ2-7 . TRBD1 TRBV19 TGTGCCAGTAGTCCTACTACAGGGGGACACAACTTC CASSPTTGGHNF
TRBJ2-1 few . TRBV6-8 TGTGCCAGCAGCTCTAGCGCCACCGGGAATGAGCAGTTCTTC CASSSSATGNEQFF
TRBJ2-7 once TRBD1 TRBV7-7 TGTGCCAGCAGCTTCTCGGAAAGGGGGCTAGGTTTGGACGAGCAGTACTTC CASSFSERGLGLDEQYF
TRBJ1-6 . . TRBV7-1 TGTGCCAGCAGCCGTGACAGTAATTCACCCCTCCACTTT CASSRDSNSPLHF
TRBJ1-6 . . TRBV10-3 TGTGCCATCAGTGAGGGTTCCTATAATTCACCCCTCCACTTT CAISEGSYNSPLHF
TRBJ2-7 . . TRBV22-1 TGTGCCAGCAGTTTTGCTTCCGGCTACGAGCAGTACTTC CASSFASGYEQYF
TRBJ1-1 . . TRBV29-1 TGCAGCGGCCTCGAGGCATCCGGGACTGAAGCTTTCTTT CSGLEASGTEAFF
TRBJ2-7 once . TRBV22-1 TGTGCCAGCAGTGACAGGGCCCACTCCTACGAGCAGTACTTC CASSDRAHSYEQYF
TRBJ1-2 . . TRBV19 TGTGCCAGTAGCCAAAACAGCATCAACTATGGCTACACCTTC CASSQNSINYGYTF
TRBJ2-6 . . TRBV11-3 TGTGCCAGCACCCTCTGGGGCCGAAGCTCTGGGGCCAACGTCCTGACTTTC CASTLWGRSSGANVLTF
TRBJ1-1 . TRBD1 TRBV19 TGTGCCAGTAGTATAGGACAGGGGGACCCGAAAGCTTTCTTT CASSIGQGDPKAFF
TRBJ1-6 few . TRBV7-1 TGTGCCAGCAGCTCGCAGGGTAGGGATAATTCACCCCTCCACTTT CASSSQGRDNSPLHF
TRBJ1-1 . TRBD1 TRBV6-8 TGTGCCAGCAGACCTGAGACAGGGTCGGGTACCACTGAAGCTTTCTTT CASRPETGSGTTEAFF
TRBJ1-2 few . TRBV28 TGTGCCAGCAGTCTGGGGTCTTCGGGTGGCTACACCTTC CASSLGSSGGYTF
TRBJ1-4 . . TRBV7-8 TGTGCCAGCAGCTTAACAGATACAACTAATGAAAAACTGTTTTTT CASSLTDTTNEKLFF
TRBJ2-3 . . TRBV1 TGCGCCAGCAGCCAAGACTTCAGGACTAGCGGGGCCGGTGGAGATACGCAGTATTTT CASSQDFRTSGAGGDTQYF
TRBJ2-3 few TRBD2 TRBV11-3 TGTGCCAGCAGCTTAGGACGGGGGGGCCATGGAGATACGCAGTATTTT CASSLGRGGHGDTQYF
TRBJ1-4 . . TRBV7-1 TGTGCCAGCAGCGACTCGGGGAGTGAAAAACTGTTTTTT CASSDSGSEKLFF
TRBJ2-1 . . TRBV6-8 TGTGCCAGCAGGACGGATTATTCCTACAATGAGCAGTTCTTC CASRTDYSYNEQFF
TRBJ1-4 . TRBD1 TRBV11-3 TGTGCCAGCAGCTTGGACAGGGGGCGTGAAAAACTGTTTTTT CASSLDRGREKLFF
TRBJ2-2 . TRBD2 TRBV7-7 TGTGCCAGCAGCCAAGTCACTAGCGGGGGCCTCACCGGGGAGCTGTTTTTT CASSQVTSGGLTGELFF
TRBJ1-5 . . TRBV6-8 TGTGCCGAAGTCCCGGGACACCTTGAGGGTCAGCCCCAGCATTTT CAEVPGHLEGQPQHF
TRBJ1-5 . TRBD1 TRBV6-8 TGTGCCACCGGCCCACAGGGGTTCGAGCAGCCCCAGCATTTT CATGPQGFEQPQHF
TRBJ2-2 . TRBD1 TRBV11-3 TGTGCCAGCACCCCGGACCTAAACAGGGGGCGGAACACCGGGGAGCTGTTTTTT CASTPDLNRGRNTGELFF
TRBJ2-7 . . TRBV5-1 TGCGCCAGCAGCGGACTGGCCGGGGGCCCCGGAGAGCAGTACTTC CASSGLAGGPGEQYF
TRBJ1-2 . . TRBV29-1 TGCAGCGTTGAACCACAGCCAGCCTATGGCTACACCTTC CSVEPQPAYGYTF
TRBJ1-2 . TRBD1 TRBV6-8 TGTGCCAGCAGTTACTCGGACAGGGGAAAGGGCTACACCTTC CASSYSDRGKGYTF
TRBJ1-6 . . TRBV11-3 TGTGCCAGCAGCTTCCTCAGGGGTAAAAATTCACCCCTCCACTTT CASSFLRGKNSPLHF